This T cell receptor beta chain is drawn from a study of T cells in Graves' hyperthyroidism and ophthalmopathy. Study-wide points: Blood also showed most of the thyroid clonotypes that were expanded above 0.001.

Uncontrolled infection, other autoimmune disease, pregnancy and lactation each barred patients from inclusion. The authors obtained PBMCs from 9 to 10 ml of fresh peripheral blood. The V gene lost 2 bases and the J gene lost 4 bases, with 12 bases spanning the gap. Germline V gene lookup returns CDR1 SGHAT and CDR2 FQNNGV. This CDR3 has 14 residues. Points on this clonotype: What it binds is not known.

RNA transcripts gave rise to amplified TCR beta CDR3 regions. Initially, a first-round RT-PCR of the TCR CDR3 employed the HTBI primer set. TCRdb independently ran MiXCR on the multiplex PCR reads; one entry per CDR3 protein. This table has about 420,000 distinct CDR3 sequences, around 15% appearing once. The TCR sequence derives from a woman younger than 30 with Graves' hyperthyroidism. This chain links TRBV11-2 with TRBJ2-7; D might be TRBD2 (5 bases). Specimen: blood. CDR3 sequence (DNA): TGTGCCAGCAGCTTACTTAGGTCGGGGTACGAGCAGTACTTC. This encodes CASSLLRSGYEQYF. The full variable domain, with the rest looked up from reference TRBV11-2 and TRBJ2-7, is EAGVAQSPRYKIIEKRQSVAFWCNPISGHATLYWYQQILGQGPKLLIQFQNNGVVDDSQLPKDRFSAERLKGVDSTLKIQPAKLEDSAVYLCASSLLRSGYEQYFGPGTRLTVT.